A single sample gave rise to the 7 T cell receptor beta chains below, sequenced in a study of T cells in women clearing cervical HPV infection. Assay used: immunoSEQ multiplex PCR; TCRdb lists only in-frame clones, some missing. The specimen's table records some 40,000 clones. Sequenced sample: blood buffy coat. The source of these receptors is a woman aged 18 to 75 with a cervical HPV16 infection that either progressed to CIN3+ or cleared (not recorded which).

In the case of this clone: Read sequence stops 3 residues before the CDR3 end, and the germline J gene provides the missing end. The chain joins TRBV7-8 to TRBJ1-1, with a tentative D call TRBD1 (5 bases). Between the trimmed V and J ends, which lost 1 base and 7 bases, there was a span of 10 bases. The CDR3 runs to 13 residues. CDR1 and CDR2 from the germline V gene are SGHVS and FQNEAQ. The chain's CDR3 is CASSLGAGGEAFF. The sequenced CDR3 bases are TGTGCCAGCAGCTTAGGAGCCGGGGGTGAA.

A remark on this clone: The read comes to an end 3 residues before the CDR3 does, leaving the germline J gene to fill in the end. The chain has TRBV7-3 and TRBJ2-7, with 8 nucleotides matching TRBD1. Unmatched junction bases numbered 0, after V lost 3 bases and J lost 2 bases. The CDR3 consists of 13 residues. CDR1 is SGHTA, CDR2 FQGTGA, per germline. CDR3 residues: CASSLDRAYEQYF. The sequenced CDR3 bases are TGTGCCAGCAGCTTGGACAGGGCCTACGAG. The entire variable domain, with the rest obtained from reference TRBV7-3 and TRBJ2-7, is as follows: GAGVSQTPSNKVTEKGKYVELRCDPISGHTALYWYRQSLGQGPEFLIYFQGTGAADDSGLPNDRFFAVRPEGSVSTLKIQRTERGDSAVYLCASSLDRAYEQYFGPGTRLTVT.

Comments on this clone: The read is 3 residues too short to cover the CDR3 end, so that end is filled in from the germline J gene. The V and J genes are TRBV6-4 and TRBJ2-1; D may be TRBD1 (6 bases). From germline, CDR1 is MRHNA and CDR2 SNTAGT. Deletions cut 0 bases from V and 9 bases from J, with 9 bases between. The CDR3 spans 13 residues. CDR3 amino acids: CASSDSGAGEQFF. Incomplete CDR3 DNA: TGTGCCAGCAGTGACTCGGGGGCCGGTGAG.

Note on this clone: Read data end 3 residues before the CDR3 end; the end is taken from the germline J gene. The chain is built from TRBV5-4 and TRBJ2-7; the match to TRBD2 covers 7 bases. J lost 6 bases, V lost 5 bases, and 8 bases had no gene match. CDR1 is SGHNT and CDR2 is YYREEE in the germline V gene (reference sequence). CDR3 length: 13 amino acids. The sequenced CDR3 bases are TGTGCCAGCAGATCTGGGACTATCACCGAG. Translating it yields CASRSGTITE. From start to end, the CDR3 is CASRSGTITEQYF.

On this clone itself: The DNA ends 3 residues before the CDR3 does, and the rest of the CDR3 is filled in from the germline J gene. V usage is TRBV18 and J usage is TRBJ1-2; possibly TRBD1 for D (6 bases). The length of the CDR3 is 14 residues. Germline V gene lookup returns CDR1 KGHSH and CDR2 LQKENI. CDR3 DNA (partial): TGTGCCAGCTCAGTAGAGGGGGGGGCGCGAGAC. The encoded protein is CASSVEGGARD. In full, the CDR3 is CASSVEGGARDYTF.

A word on this clone: A junction boundary mismatches the germline segment, possibly from a read error. The sample has other DNA sequences that encode this CDR3 too. CDR3 in amino acids: CASSTEGKGNTIYF. Partial CDR3 DNA: TGTGCCAGCAGCACAGAAGGAAAGGGCAACACA. The chain uses TRBV7-9 and TRBJ1-3; D remains ambiguous. The read falls 3 residues short of the CDR3 end, and the missing part is taken from the germline J gene. Germline V gives CDR1 SEHNR, CDR2 FQNEAQ (reference sequence). CDR3 length: 14 amino acids.

Concerning this clone itself: A read error may account for a junction end that differs from germline. The read ends 3 residues early relative to the CDR3; the germline J gene fills the gap. Other DNA variants within this sample encode the same CDR3. This rearrangement joins TRBV30 to TRBJ1-3, with D possibly being TRBD1 (5 bases). CDR3 length: 14 residues. Germline CDR1 GTSNPN, CDR2 SVGIG (reference sequence). The DNA read from the CDR3 is TGTGCCTGGCACTCGCAGGGCTCTGGAAACACT. Protein product: CAWHSQGSGNT. The whole CDR3 reads CAWHSQGSGNTIYF.